Listed here are 14 T cell receptor beta chains from one sample, sequenced in a study of blood T cell repertoires in COVID-19. Profiling relied on immunoSEQ multiplex PCR, and the TCRdb table lists in-frame clones only, not all of them. The sample has approximately 130,000 clones, around four fifths seen once. Sequenced sample: peripheral blood. These receptor sequences come from a human donor in a cohort sampled during active COVID-19.

This chain uses TRBV19 with TRBJ2-2; TRBD1 aligns across 7 bases. The V segment lost 6 bases and the J segment 3 bases; nucleotides outside the gene matches: 7. Germline CDR1 and CDR2: LNHDA and SQIVND (reference sequence). The CDR3 consists of 15 residues. The CDR3 DNA reads TGTGCCAGTAGACCGGGACAGCGCGACACCGGGGAGCTGTTTTTT. Amino acid sequence: CASRPGQRDTGELFF.

The chain is built from TRBV6-2 or TRBV6-3 and TRBJ2-5, with 10 bases matching TRBD2. This CDR3 contains 18 residues. The junction had 9 bases not matched to a gene; V was cut back by 2 bases and J by 0 bases. Germline V lookup: CDR1 MNHEY, CDR2 SVGEGT. The CDR3 sequence is CASSYRSSGGENQETQYF. The CDR3 nucleotides are TGTGCCAGCAGTTACAGGTCTAGCGGGGGAGAGAACCAAGAGACCCAGTACTTC.

This sequence joins TRBV5-1 and TRBJ2-7, with TRBD2 identical over 9 bases. Germline CDR1 and CDR2: SGHRS and YFSETQ. CDR3 length equals 16 residues. The V and J ends lost 0 bases and 2 bases, in that order; junction bases with no gene match: 6. The CDR3 reads CASSLEPLAGTYEQYF. The DNA of the CDR3 is TGCGCCAGCAGCTTGGAGCCCCTAGCGGGGACCTACGAGCAGTACTTC.

This clone was seen once. The rearrangement links TRBV6-2 or TRBV6-3 to TRBJ2-1; 8 bases align to TRBD1. V shed 2 bases and J 4 bases; nucleotides not matched to a gene: 7. The CDR3 sequence is 16 residues long. Germline lookup yields CDR1 MNHEY and CDR2 SVGEGT. The DNA of the CDR3 is TGTGCCAGCAGTTACGGAGGGACAGGACTATACAATGAGCAGTTCTTC. Translating it yields CASSYGGTGLYNEQFF.

The V and J genes are TRBV6-6 and TRBJ2-1; D may be TRBD2 (6 bases). Germline CDR1 reads MNHNY; CDR2 reads SVGAGI (reference sequence). V gave up 6 bases and J gave up 2 bases, with 11 bases separating them. The CDR3 is made up of 14 amino acids. CDR3 amino acids: CASSPGGTYNEQFF. The CDR3 coding sequence is TGTGCCAGCAGCCCCGGGGGAACCTACAATGAGCAGTTCTTC.

This clone has just one count. The CDR3 here is CASSYADNTDTQYF. In DNA form, the CDR3 reads TGTGCCAGCAGTTACGCGGATAACACAGATACGCAGTATTTT. This chain links TRBV6-5 with TRBJ2-3; D is unclear. The CDR3 spans 14 residues. Trimming took 2 bases from V and 2 from J, leaving 8 bases between them. Germline CDR1 reads MNHEY; CDR2 reads SVGAGI.

The chain links TRBV11-2 to TRBJ2-1; D gene uncertain. The germline gives CDR1 SGHAT, CDR2 FQNNGV. The V end was cut by 0 bases, the J end by 3 bases, with 9 bases between. CDR3 size: 15 residues. The CDR3 DNA follows: TGTGCCAGCAGCTTAGATAGGCAGGTCTACAATGAGCAGTTCTTC. Residues: CASSLDRQVYNEQFF.

This chain joins TRBV4-1 and TRBJ1-2; 12 bases are a match to TRBD1. CDR3 length equals 14 residues. The germline CDR1 and CDR2 sequences are MGHRA and YSYEKL. The trim removed 5 bases at V and 8 bases at J, leaving 6 bases unmatched. The CDR3 DNA is TGCGCCAGCAGCGAGGGACAGGGGGCCGGAGGCTACACCTTC. Its protein product is CASSEGQGAGGYTF.

J is TRBJ2-7 and V is TRBV19; TRBD1 matches 9 bases. Germline loops: CDR1 LNHDA, CDR2 SQIVND (reference sequence). V dropped 4 bases and J dropped 2; count of bases not matched to a gene: 6. The CDR3 sequence is 15 residues long. The CDR3 region has the DNA TGTGCCAGTAGTACCACGGGACAGGGTCCCTACGAGCAGTACTTC. Translated, it gives CASSTTGQGPYEQYF.

This chain links TRBV5-1 with TRBJ2-2; tentative D call: TRBD1 (5 bases). The germline V gene encodes CDR1 SGHRS and CDR2 YFSETQ. Between the trimmed V and J ends, which lost 3 bases and 5 bases, there was a span of 14 bases. CDR3 length equals 15 residues. The CDR3 here is CASSSITGRTGELFF. Here the CDR3 DNA reads TGCGCCAGCAGCTCCATAACAGGAAGGACCGGGGAGCTGTTTTTT.

The V and J genes are TRBV6-5 and TRBJ2-3; D is unclear. Looked up from germline, CDR1 is MNHEY and CDR2 is SVGAGI. This CDR3 region has 12 residues. The V end was cut by 7 bases, the J end by 4 bases, with 9 bases between. The CDR3 region is CASTEHSDTQYF. For the CDR3, the DNA is TGTGCCAGCACGGAGCACTCAGATACGCAGTATTTT.

This clone has only a few counts. The chain is built from TRBV9 and TRBJ2-7; D unresolved. Germline V gene sequence: CDR1 SGDLS, CDR2 YYNGEE. The CDR3 sequence is 14 residues long. V lost 1 base and J 2 bases, leaving 10 bases between the germline ends. The CDR3 sequence: CASSVHPGPYEQYF. The CDR3 DNA is TGTGCCAGCAGCGTACATCCAGGCCCCTACGAGCAGTACTTC.

V and J are TRBV19 and TRBJ1-2, with D tentatively TRBD1 (6 bases). CDR1 is LNHDA, CDR2 SQIVND, per germline (reference sequence). Trimming pared 4 bases from V and 3 bases from J, leaving 15 bases between. The CDR3 covers 15 residues. CDR3 sequence: CASSTVQGGDYGYTF. The CDR3 DNA reads as TGTGCCAGTAGTACCGTACAGGGAGGGGACTATGGCTACACCTTC.

In this sample, this clone turned up a few times. The genes are TRBV5-1 and TRBJ2-1, with 9 bases matching TRBD2. This CDR3 comprises 15 residues. V was pared by 4 bases and J by 7 bases, with 9 bases of the junction left unmatched. From germline, CDR1 is SGHRS and CDR2 YFSETQ. The CDR3 reads CASSTGTSISNEQFF. DNA for the CDR3: TGCGCCAGCAGCACCGGGACTAGCATCTCTAATGAGCAGTTCTTC. Based on the CDR3 plus reference TRBV5-1 and TRBJ2-1, the full variable domain is KAGVTQTPRYLIKTRGQQVTLSCSPISGHRSVSWYQQTPGQGLQFLFEYFSETQRNKGNFPGRFSGRQFSNSRSEMNVSTLELGDSALYLCASSTGTSISNEQFFGPGTRLTVL.